Shown below are 26 T cell receptor beta chains from a single sample sequenced in a study of cytomegalovirus exposure and HLA in healthy donors (dated 2017 in TCRdb). Receptor amplification or capture employed the immunoSEQ multiplex PCR assay. TCRdb retrieved this table from immuneACCESS and kept in-frame rearrangements only. Not all clones are present; in checked studies, unresolved V genes account for under half, and no reason is known for the remainder. For this sample the table gives about 270,000 clones, of which about 86% were detected only once. Together, the top ten hold roughly 1% of the sample. Sequencing input: PBMCs. The receptors originated from a woman between 18 and 30 years old in good health and CMV-seronegative.

In this sample, this clone turned up once. The rearrangement joins TRBV6-5 to TRBJ1-5, with 9 bases matching TRBD1. The CDR3 contains 15 residues. With 6 bases clipped from V and 4 bases from J, the junction kept 7 bases outside the gene matches. Per the germline V gene, CDR1 is MNHEY and CDR2 is SVGAGI. Here the CDR3 reads CASSILQGANQPQHF. CDR3 coding DNA: TGTGCCAGCAGCATACTACAGGGGGCAAATCAGCCCCAGCATTTT.

The CDR3 is CASSLAGQGSYEQYF. DNA of the CDR3: TGTGCCAGCAGCTTAGCAGGACAGGGGTCCTACGAGCAGTACTTC. This rearrangement joins TRBV7-2 to TRBJ2-7, with 9 bases fitting TRBD1. V trimming: 0 bases; J trimming: 1 base; junction bases outside the gene matches: 1. Germline V gene data show CDR1 as SGHTA and CDR2 as FQGNSA. The CDR3 sequence is 15 residues long.

The V call is TRBV19, the J call TRBJ2-6; TRBD2 matches 10 bases. The CDR3 length is 21 residues. Germline CDR1 and CDR2: LNHDA and SQIVND (reference sequence). V lost 7 bases, J lost 1 base, and 19 bases stayed unmatched. The CDR3 nucleotides are TGTGCCAGTACCATTACGGATAGAGCGGGAGGGCCTTGGTCTGGGGCCAACGTCCTGACTTTC. Translation gives CASTITDRAGGPWSGANVLTF. The complete variable domain, with remaining parts taken from reference TRBV19 and TRBJ2-6, reads DGGITQSPKYLFRKEGQNVTLSCEQNLNHDAMYWYRQDPGQGLRLIYYSQIVNDFQKGDIAEGYSVSREKKESFPLTVTSAQKNPTAFYLCASTITDRAGGPWSGANVLTFGAGSRLTVL.

The chain is built from TRBV6-5 and TRBJ2-3; tentatively, D is TRBD2 (5 bases). The V end was cut by 6 bases, the J end by 4 bases, with 14 bases between. Germline lookup yields CDR1 MNHEY and CDR2 SVGAGI. This CDR3 has 14 residues. CDR3 coding DNA: TGTGCCAGCAGGGCGGGTCCGCTCTCAGATACGCAGTATTTT. Protein sequence: CASRAGPLSDTQYF.

This chain joins TRBV6-5 and TRBJ2-7; 7 bases match TRBD2. The J segment lost 3 bases and the V segment lost 0 bases, leaving 8 bases of the junction unmatched. CDR1 and CDR2 (germline): MNHEY, SVGAGI. The CDR3 consists of 16 residues. The CDR3 region has the DNA TGTGCCAGCAGTTACTCCGGGGAGGGATCCAGCTACGAGCAGTACTTC. Its translation is CASSYSGEGSSYEQYF.

The chain is built from TRBV5-1 and TRBJ2-1; 7 nucleotides agree with TRBD2. The V gene end was trimmed by 6 bases and the J gene end by 3 bases; junction bases not matched to a gene: 9. The germline gives CDR1 SGHRS, CDR2 YFSETQ. The CDR3 has 15 amino acids. Here the CDR3 reads CASTQIAGHYNEQFF. The CDR3 bases are TGCGCCAGCACCCAAATAGCGGGCCACTACAATGAGCAGTTCTTC.

The chain employs TRBV4-2 and TRBJ2-1, with 7 positions matching TRBD2. Germline assignment: CDR1 LGHNA and CDR2 YNFKEQ. V gave up 4 bases and J gave up 7 bases; unmatched junction bases: 13. The CDR3 sequence is 16 residues long. The CDR3 reads CASSPNLAASRNEQFF. Written as DNA, the CDR3 is TGTGCCAGCAGCCCAAATCTAGCGGCCTCCCGGAATGAGCAGTTCTTC.

V is TRBV7-8 and J is TRBJ2-3; possibly TRBD2 for D (6 bases). V was cut by 5 bases and J by 5 bases, with 20 bases left in between. The CDR3 consists of 16 residues. Germline CDR1 and CDR2: SGHVS and FQNEAQ. The CDR3 DNA sequence: TGTGCCAGCAGCCCCCCGACTTTTCCTAGCGAAGATACGCAGTATTTT. Translating it yields CASSPPTFPSEDTQYF.

The chain is built from TRBV19 and TRBJ2-7; maybe TRBD2 (6 bases). This CDR3 is 15 amino acids long. CDR1 LNHDA and CDR2 SQIVND come from the germline V gene (reference sequence). The V and J ends lost 5 bases and 3 bases respectively, with 17 bases between them. The CDR3 DNA follows: TGTGCCAGTAGTGCGGCCGGGACTTCCGTCTACGAGCAGTACTTC. This translates into CASSAAGTSVYEQYF.

The count of this clone is one. This chain connects TRBV9 to TRBJ2-7, with a possible D match to TRBD1 (5 bases). Trimming cost V 0 bases and J 6 bases, with 13 bases left between them. Per germline, CDR1 SGDLS and CDR2 YYNGEE. The CDR3 is made up of 14 amino acids. In DNA form, the CDR3 reads TGTGCCAGCAGCGTAGTAGCAGGGTGGGGCGAGCAGTACTTC. Residues: CASSVVAGWGEQYF.

The chain uses TRBV2 and TRBJ1-1; D perhaps matches TRBD1 (5 bases). This CDR3 has 14 amino acids. Between the trimmed V and J ends, which lost 8 bases and 1 base, there was a span of 14 bases. From germline, CDR1 is SNHLY and CDR2 FYNNEI. As DNA, the CDR3 is TGTGCCAGCGGACGGGGGACGACGAACACTGAAGCTTTCTTT. It specifies CASGRGTTNTEAFF. Looking up the rest from reference TRBV2 and TRBJ1-1 gives the full variable domain: EPEVTQTPSHQVTQMGQEVILRCVPISNHLYFYWYRQILGQKVEFLVSFYNNEISEKSEIFDDQFSVERPDGSNFTLKIRSTKLEDSAMYFCASGRGTTNTEAFFGQGTRLTVV.

The chain has TRBV11-3 and TRBJ2-7; 10 bases fit TRBD1. The CDR3 contains 18 residues. Looked up from germline, CDR1 is SGHNT and CDR2 is YENEEA. After removal of 3 bases from V and 2 bases from J, the junction contained 13 bases not matched to a gene. CDR3 coding DNA: TGTGCCAGCAGCTTGCCCGGGACAGGGGTTAGAGGCCCCTACGAGCAGTACTTC. It is translated as CASSLPGTGVRGPYEQYF.

As DNA, the CDR3 is TGTGCCGGGCGGGATAACGAGAACACTGAAGCTTTCTTT. This codes for CAGRDNENTEAFF. The chain carries TRBV6-5 and TRBJ1-1; D gene ambiguous. Germline lookup yields CDR1 MNHEY and CDR2 SVGAGI. The CDR3 is made up of 13 amino acids. V was cut by 11 bases and J by 1 base, with 14 bases left in between.

The chain recombines TRBV5-4 with TRBJ1-4; tentative D call: TRBD1 (5 bases). V lost 3 bases, J lost 2 bases, and 14 bases lay in between. Germline V gives CDR1 SGHNT, CDR2 YYREEE (reference sequence). The CDR3 loop spans 16 amino acids. The CDR3: CASSYSPWGTNEKLFF. DNA of the CDR3: TGTGCCAGCAGCTACTCGCCGTGGGGCACTAATGAAAAACTGTTTTTT.

The genes are TRBV6-5 and TRBJ1-1; D perhaps matches TRBD1 (5 bases). This CDR3 is built from 15 residues. Deletions cut 0 bases from V and 7 bases from J, with 15 bases between. Germline-derived CDR1 and CDR2 are MNHEY and SVGAGI. CDR3 DNA sequence: TGTGCCAGCAGTTACTCGAGGGACCCGGAGGGTGAAGCTTTCTTT. This gives the protein CASSYSRDPEGEAFF.

This clone was picked up a small number of times. The J gene is TRBJ1-2, the V gene TRBV6-1, with TRBD1 identical over 7 bases. Germline V gives CDR1 MNHNS, CDR2 SASEGT. Germline trimming cut 3 bases from V and 2 bases from J; bases unmatched to any gene: 3. The CDR3 extends over 14 amino acids. CDR3 sequence: CASSDDRANYGYTF. CDR3 nucleotide sequence: TGTGCCAGCAGTGATGACAGGGCGAACTATGGCTACACCTTC.

Remarks on this clone: Other DNA variants within this sample encode the same CDR3. The chain joins TRBV27 to TRBJ2-7; 7 bases fit TRBD1. The germline CDR1 and CDR2 sequences are MNHEY and SMNVEV (reference sequence). This CDR3 is built from 18 residues. The junction had 18 bases not matched to a gene; V was cut back by 5 bases and J by 2 bases. As DNA, the CDR3 is TGTGCCAGCAGTCTTACCCTACAGGGGTCTAGCCAAGCCTACGAGCAGTACTTC. As protein: CASSLTLQGSSQAYEQYF.

This clone was observed once. The genes are TRBV9 and TRBJ1-6; D is possibly TRBD1 (6 bases). Germline CDR1 and CDR2: SGDLS and YYNGEE. Trimming took off 3 bases at V and 5 bases at J, with 12 bases between the two ends. The length of the CDR3 is 15 residues. DNA of the CDR3: TGTGCCAGCAGCGCGGATGGACAGAATAATTCACCCCTCCACTTT. The encoded protein is CASSADGQNNSPLHF.

The rearrangement uses TRBV7-2 and TRBJ2-7; a weak D match, TRBD1 (6 bases). CDR1 is SGHTA and CDR2 is FQGNSA in the germline V gene. Trimming took 1 base from V and 2 from J, leaving 9 bases between them. The CDR3 is 14 residues long. The CDR3 loop is CASSLGEGAYEQYF. CDR3 in DNA: TGTGCCAGCAGCTTAGGAGAGGGGGCCTACGAGCAGTACTTC.

In nucleotides, the CDR3 is TGTGCCACGGGGATGGGCACTGAAGCTTTCTTT. This gives the protein CATGMGTEAFF. This chain connects TRBV19 to TRBJ1-1, with no clear D. The germline CDR1 and CDR2 sequences are LNHDA and SQIVND (reference sequence). The V end lost 10 bases, the J end lost 4 bases, and 10 bases lay between the germline ends. The CDR3 contains 11 residues.

Only one count was recorded for this clone. V and J are TRBV9 and TRBJ1-2; the D gene is possibly TRBD1 (6 bases). The CDR3 consists of 15 residues. The germline gives CDR1 SGDLS, CDR2 YYNGEE. Trimming removed 3 bases at V and 0 bases at J, with 12 bases between. The CDR3 spells CASSGRGDTNYGYTF. The DNA for the CDR3 is TGTGCCAGCAGCGGCCGAGGGGACACTAACTATGGCTACACCTTC.

The gene calls are TRBV29-1 and TRBJ2-5, with D tentatively TRBD2 (6 bases). The CDR3 loop spans 14 amino acids. Germline V gene data show CDR1 as SQVTM and CDR2 as ANQGSEA. Trimming took off 5 bases at V and 5 bases at J, with 18 bases between the two ends. The CDR3 DNA follows: TGCAGCGTTCTGCGGCCAGGCCGGGGGGAGACCCAGTACTTC. It yields the protein CSVLRPGRGETQYF.

CDR3 sequence reads: CASSRIASGANVLTF. The CDR3, as DNA: TGTGCCAGCAGTCGGATAGCCTCTGGGGCCAACGTCCTGACTTTC. The rearrangement links TRBV6-5 to TRBJ2-6; D is unresolved. This CDR3 comprises 15 residues. Trimming shortened V by 5 bases and J by 0 bases, and 8 bases separated the two germline ends. The germline CDR1 and CDR2 sequences are MNHEY and SVGAGI.

V usage is TRBV30 and J usage is TRBJ2-6, with 9 bases identical to TRBD1. In germline, CDR1 is GTSNPN, CDR2 SVGIG (reference sequence). With 3 bases clipped from V and 3 bases from J, the junction kept 6 bases outside the gene matches. This CDR3 region has 16 residues. The CDR3 region is CAWSGQGPFGANVLTF. CDR3 DNA: TGTGCCTGGAGCGGACAGGGGCCCTTTGGGGCCAACGTCCTGACTTTC.

The V gene is TRBV6-5, the J gene TRBJ2-7; a possible D gene is TRBD2 (7 bases). The ends were cut back, 10 bases at V and 5 bases at J, with 18 bases in the middle. Germline CDR1 reads MNHEY; CDR2 reads SVGAGI. The CDR3 extends over 13 amino acids. CDR3 in amino acids: CATHKRGAHEQYF. The CDR3 nucleotides are TGTGCCACCCATAAACGGGGGGCCCACGAGCAGTACTTC.

V gene TRBV5-1 combines with J gene TRBJ2-7, with 15 bases that match TRBD2. The CDR3 totals 18 residues. J was trimmed by 0 bases and V by 0 bases; bases with no gene match: 4. Germline V gene lookup returns CDR1 SGHRS and CDR2 YFSETQ. CDR3 protein: CASSLAGTSGRSSYEQYF. DNA of the CDR3: TGCGCCAGCAGCTTGGCCGGGACTAGCGGGAGGAGCTCCTACGAGCAGTACTTC.